The entry below describes one T cell receptor beta chain. Measured with immunoSEQ multiplex PCR; TCRdb has only the in-frame clones, and not every one. The sample has 250,000 to 300,000 clones; 70% to 90% are singletons. Per the germline V gene, CDR1 is SGHVS and CDR2 is FQNEAQ. With 3 bases clipped from V and 7 bases from J, the junction kept 6 bases outside the gene matches. This CDR3 is built from 14 residues. This specimen belongs to a study of blood T cell repertoires in COVID-19. The sequence was collected from a woman aged 30 to 39 with active or convalescent COVID-19. The sequencing input was peripheral blood. This sequence joins TRBV7-8 and TRBJ1-5; 7 positions match TRBD1. The CDR3 is CASSFLQGRQPQHF. CDR3 bases: TGTGCCAGCAGCTTCCTACAGGGGAGGCAGCCCCAGCATTTT.